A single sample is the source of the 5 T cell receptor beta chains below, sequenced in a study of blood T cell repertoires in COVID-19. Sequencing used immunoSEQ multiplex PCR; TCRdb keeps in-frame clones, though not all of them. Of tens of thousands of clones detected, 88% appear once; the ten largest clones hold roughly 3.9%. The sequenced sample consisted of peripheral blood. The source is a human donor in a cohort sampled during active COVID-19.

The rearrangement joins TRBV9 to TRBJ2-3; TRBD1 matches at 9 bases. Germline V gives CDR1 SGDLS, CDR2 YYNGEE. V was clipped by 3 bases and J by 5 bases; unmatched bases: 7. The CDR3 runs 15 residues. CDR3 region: CASSGGQGYKDTQYF. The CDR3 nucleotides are TGTGCCAGCAGCGGGGGACAGGGATACAAAGATACGCAGTATTTT.

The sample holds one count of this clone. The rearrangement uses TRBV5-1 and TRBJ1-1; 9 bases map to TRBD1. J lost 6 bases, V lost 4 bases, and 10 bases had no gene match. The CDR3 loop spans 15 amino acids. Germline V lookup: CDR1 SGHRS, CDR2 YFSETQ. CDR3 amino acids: CASSQLQGAGPEAFF. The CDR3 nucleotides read TGCGCCAGCAGCCAGTTACAGGGGGCCGGCCCTGAAGCTTTCTTT.

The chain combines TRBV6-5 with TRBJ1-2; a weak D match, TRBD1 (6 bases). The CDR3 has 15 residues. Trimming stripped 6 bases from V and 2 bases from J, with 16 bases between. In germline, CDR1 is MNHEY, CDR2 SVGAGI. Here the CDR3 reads CASRDRGGWNYGYTF. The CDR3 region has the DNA TGTGCCAGCAGAGATAGGGGGGGGTGGAACTATGGCTACACCTTC.

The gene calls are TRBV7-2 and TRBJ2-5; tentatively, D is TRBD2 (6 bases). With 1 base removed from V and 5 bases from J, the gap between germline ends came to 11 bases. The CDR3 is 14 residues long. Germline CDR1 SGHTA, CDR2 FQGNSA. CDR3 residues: CASSLGTAGETQYF. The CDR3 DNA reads TGTGCCAGCAGCTTAGGGACCGCGGGGGAGACCCAGTACTTC.

The CDR3 region has the DNA TGTGCCAGCAGTCCGCTGGGGGGTCGGGAGAACACTGAAGCTTTCTTT. Translated, it gives CASSPLGGRENTEAFF. The genes are TRBV28 and TRBJ1-1, with D possibly being TRBD1 (5 bases). This CDR3 has 16 residues. Germline V CDR1 and CDR2: MDHEN, SYDVKM. The V and J ends lost 5 bases and 1 base respectively, with 17 bases between them.